This T cell receptor beta chain was sequenced during a study of cytomegalovirus exposure and HLA in healthy donors. Primers for the PCR totalled 60 Vbeta and 13 Jbeta. The method was immunoSEQ multiplex PCR; TCRdb's version includes in-frame clones alone and lacks a portion of them. The data hold roughly 150,000 clones, with approximately 86% observed a single time. V lost 7 bases and J 2 bases, leaving 12 bases between the germline ends. CDR3 length: 14 amino acids. Germline values: CDR1 MNHEY, CDR2 SVGAGI. The receptor comes from a woman aged 50 to 60 in good health and CMV-seropositive. The sample comprised PBMCs. The chain recombines TRBV6-5 with TRBJ2-1, with a possible D match to TRBD1 (6 bases). CDR3 nucleotide sequence: TGTGCCAGCACCAAGGGGACAACCTACAATGAGCAGTTCTTC. Translation: CASTKGTTYNEQFF.